These 32 T cell receptor beta chains were all obtained from the same sample, sequenced in a study of shared clonotypes between healthy human individuals. TCRdb's copy holds only in-frame clones and misses some; the assay was immunoSEQ multiplex PCR. This table has about 2.4 million clones, more than 85% appearing once. Input material: naive CD4+ T cells from PBMCs. Stated subset: CD45RA+ positively selected. Receptors originate from a man between 18 and 29 years old in good health. Some clones in this sample may be carry-over from other donors' samples.

The V and J genes are TRBV5-1 and TRBJ2-7; 11 bases are a match to TRBD2. CDR1 is SGHRS, CDR2 YFSETQ, per germline. The CDR3 loop spans 15 amino acids. Losses at the gene ends were 4 bases for V and 2 bases for J; bases not matched to a gene: 5. CDR3 in amino acids: CASSILSGRAYEQYF. CDR3 DNA: TGCGCCAGCAGCATACTTAGCGGGAGGGCCTACGAGCAGTACTTC.

This chain links TRBV7-6 with TRBJ2-6; D call uncertain. V dropped 1 base and J dropped 0 bases, with 7 bases sitting between them. CDR3 length: 16 residues. The V gene's germline CDR1 is SGHVS and CDR2 FNYEAQ. DNA of the CDR3: TGTGCCAGCAGCTTAGATCGACCCTCTGGGGCCAACGTCCTGACTTTC. Amino acids: CASSLDRPSGANVLTF.

The genes are TRBV9 and TRBJ2-2; 10 positions agree with TRBD2. Germline loops: CDR1 SGDLS, CDR2 YYNGEE. The V segment lost 4 bases and the J segment 3 bases; nucleotides outside the gene matches: 3. The CDR3 is 15 residues long. The CDR3: CASSPGTSDTGELFF. The CDR3 DNA sequence: TGTGCCAGCAGCCCCGGGACTAGCGACACCGGGGAGCTGTTTTTT.

The chain's CDR3 is CASSLGRTTGNTIYF. For the CDR3, the DNA is TGTGCCAGCAGCTTAGGGAGGACAACTGGAAACACCATATATTTT. The chain uses TRBV7-2 and TRBJ1-3; weak D call: TRBD1 (5 bases). Trimming took 1 base from V and 2 from J, leaving 9 bases between them. Looked up from germline, CDR1 is SGHTA and CDR2 is FQGNSA. The CDR3 has 15 amino acids.

The chain couples TRBV28 to TRBJ1-2, with 7 bases identical to TRBD1. The ends lost 5 bases at V and 7 bases at J; junction bases unmatched: 4. The CDR3 consists of 12 residues. Germline V gives CDR1 MDHEN, CDR2 SYDVKM. The CDR3 sequence: CASSVTGTGYTF. CDR3 coding DNA: TGTGCCAGCAGTGTGACAGGGACTGGCTACACCTTC.

About this clone itself: Other nucleotide sequences from this sample produce the same CDR3. The chain couples TRBV30 to TRBJ1-5, with D possibly being TRBD1 (5 bases). Trimming shortened V by 0 bases and J by 1 base, and 7 bases separated the two germline ends. Germline V lookup: CDR1 GTSNPN, CDR2 SVGIG (reference sequence). The CDR3 extends over 14 amino acids. DNA of the CDR3: TGTGCCTGGAGTGTTGGGGGGAGCAATCAGCCCCAGCATTTT. It translates to CAWSVGGSNQPQHF.

This chain uses TRBV4-3 with TRBJ1-4; a weak D match, TRBD1 (7 bases). The DNA matches TRBJ2-2 better at its end, which makes the J call doubtful. This CDR3 spans 18 amino acids. CDR1 and CDR2 (germline): LGHNA, YSLEER. The CDR3 here is CASSQDLLQQGTLGELFF. The CDR3 coding sequence is TGCGCCAGCAGCCAAGACCTCCTGCAACAGGGGACTTTAGGGGAGCTGTTTTTT.

The chain employs TRBV2 and TRBJ1-2; maybe TRBD1 (6 bases). V was pared by 6 bases and J by 8 bases, with 22 bases between. The CDR3 consists of 15 residues. Germline V CDR1 and CDR2: SNHLY, FYNNEI. The CDR3 protein is CASSEETGRLRGYTF. CDR3 DNA: TGTGCCAGCAGCGAGGAGACAGGCCGGTTGAGGGGCTACACCTTC.

V gene TRBV6-1 combines with J gene TRBJ2-2, with D maybe TRBD1 (6 bases). Germline CDR1 and CDR2: MNHNS and SASEGT. With 8 bases removed from V and 2 bases from J, the gap between germline ends came to 12 bases. This CDR3 is built from 14 residues. The CDR3 sequence: CASSDRTNTGELFF. For the CDR3, the DNA is TGTGCCAGCTCAGACAGGACTAACACCGGGGAGCTGTTTTTT.

The CDR3 loop is CASSMAQTSGVTDTQYF. The CDR3 nucleotides are TGCGCCAGCAGCATGGCCCAGACTAGCGGTGTCACAGATACGCAGTATTTT. The rearrangement uses TRBV5-1 and TRBJ2-3, with 9 bases lining up with TRBD2. Germline values: CDR1 SGHRS, CDR2 YFSETQ. The CDR3 spans 17 residues. V lost 4 bases, J lost 2 bases, and 11 bases stayed unmatched.

The CDR3 reads CASSLGAGAASSYEQYF. The DNA of the CDR3 is TGTGCCAGCAGCTTGGGGGCCGGCGCCGCAAGCTCCTACGAGCAGTACTTC. This chain connects TRBV5-4 to TRBJ2-7, with D uncertain. Trimming left V 0 bases short and J 0 bases short, with 16 bases between. Germline V lookup: CDR1 SGHNT, CDR2 YYREEE (reference sequence). This CDR3 contains 17 residues.

The chain employs TRBV6-5 and TRBJ1-2, with D unclear. The CDR3 is 16 amino acids. V lost 0 bases and J lost 5, with 16 bases in between. Germline assignment: CDR1 MNHEY and CDR2 SVGAGI. CDR3 coding DNA: TGTGCCAGCAGTTACTCGCTGAACAGCCTCACTTATGGCTACACCTTC. Translating gives CASSYSLNSLTYGYTF.

The chain couples TRBV28 to TRBJ1-4; weak D call: TRBD1 (6 bases). Germline V gene lookup returns CDR1 MDHEN and CDR2 SYDVKM. With 6 bases removed from V and 5 bases from J, the gap between germline ends came to 13 bases. The CDR3 has 14 amino acids. In DNA, the CDR3 is TGTGCCAGCAGCCTACAGGGCCCGAATGAAAAACTGTTTTTT. The encoded protein is CASSLQGPNEKLFF.

In its sample, this clone was seen once. The V call is TRBV5-1, the J call TRBJ2-5; TRBD2 aligns across 11 bases. The germline V gene has CDR1 SGHRS and CDR2 YFSETQ. The CDR3 is 15 amino acids. Trimming took 5 bases from V and 7 from J; bases not matched to a gene: 10. Here the CDR3 reads CASSSASGRFVTQYF. The CDR3 coding sequence is TGCGCCAGCAGTTCCGCTAGCGGGAGGTTTGTGACCCAGTACTTC.

The chain recombines TRBV5-1 with TRBJ2-7, with D unresolved. Deletions cut 0 bases from V and 3 bases from J, with 13 bases between. The germline V gene encodes CDR1 SGHRS and CDR2 YFSETQ. The CDR3 runs 15 residues. The CDR3: CASSLVGNSNYEQYF. The CDR3 nucleotides read TGCGCCAGCAGCTTGGTGGGAAACTCTAACTACGAGCAGTACTTC. The full variable domain, with the rest looked up from reference TRBV5-1 and TRBJ2-7, is KAGVTQTPRYLIKTRGQQVTLSCSPISGHRSVSWYQQTPGQGLQFLFEYFSETQRNKGNFPGRFSGRQFSNSRSEMNVSTLELGDSALYLCASSLVGNSNYEQYFGPGTRLTVT.

The chain couples TRBV4-1 to TRBJ2-7, with D unresolved. V was clipped by 4 bases and J by 3 bases, with 13 bases between them. There are 14 residues in the CDR3. Germline V CDR1 and CDR2: MGHRA, YSYEKL. The CDR3 nucleotides read TGCGCCAGCAGCCCCATCCGGGCACTCTACGAGCAGTACTTC. This encodes CASSPIRALYEQYF.

Concerning this clone itself: This sample also contains other DNA sequences that code for the same CDR3. The chain carries TRBV5-4 and TRBJ1-1; 9 nucleotides agree with TRBD1. The germline gives CDR1 SGHNT, CDR2 YYREEE (reference sequence). V lost 3 bases to trimming and J lost 6 bases; unmatched junction nucleotides: 6. CDR3 length equals 14 residues. CDR3 nucleotide sequence: TGTGCCAGCAGCTCTCGGGACAGGGCGGCTGAAGCTTTCTTT. This codes for CASSSRDRAAEAFF.

Notes on this clone: Other nucleotide sequences from this sample produce the same CDR3. The chain combines TRBV9 with TRBJ2-7; a possible D gene is TRBD2 (5 bases). CDR1 and CDR2 (germline): SGDLS, YYNGEE. The CDR3 contains 13 residues. The V gene lost 5 bases and the J gene lost 4 bases, with 13 bases spanning the gap. The CDR3 region has the DNA TGTGCCAGCAGTAGGCCCGGGGTGTACGAGCAGTACTTC. Its translation is CASSRPGVYEQYF.

This clone has just a few counts. The chain is built from TRBV6-1 and TRBJ1-5; D is ambiguous. The CDR3 contains 14 residues. With 2 bases removed from V and 4 bases from J, the gap between germline ends came to 9 bases. Germline CDR1 and CDR2: MNHNS and SASEGT. This chain's CDR3 is CASSELTENQPQHF. CDR3 DNA: TGTGCCAGCAGTGAATTGACGGAGAATCAGCCCCAGCATTTT.

V gene TRBV4-2 combines with J gene TRBJ2-3; possible D gene TRBD2, 7 bases. Looked up from germline, CDR1 is LGHNA and CDR2 is YNFKEQ. The CDR3 has 16 amino acids. V was clipped by 0 bases and J by 2 bases, with 12 bases between them. CDR3 bases: TGTGCCAGCAGCCAAGATGGGCGGGGGCCCACAGATACGCAGTATTTT. It encodes CASSQDGRGPTDTQYF.

This clone appeared a single time. At the DNA level, this CDR3 is encoded by other sequences in the same sample as well. V and J are TRBV4-2 and TRBJ1-3; D is undetermined. Germline CDR1 is LGHNA and CDR2 is YNFKEQ. Between the trimmed V and J ends, which lost 0 bases and 4 bases, there was a span of 10 bases. CDR3 size: 15 residues. DNA of the CDR3: TGTGCCAGCAGCCAAGATCTTACAGAAGGAAACACCATATATTTT. Protein sequence: CASSQDLTEGNTIYF.

This chain joins TRBV7-2 and TRBJ2-1, with D unresolved. The V gene lost 5 bases and the J gene lost 0 bases, with 11 bases spanning the gap. This CDR3 is built from 15 residues. The germline V gene has CDR1 SGHTA and CDR2 FQGNSA. CDR3 region: CASSPAASSYNEQFF. DNA for the CDR3: TGTGCCAGCAGCCCCGCCGCCAGCTCCTACAATGAGCAGTTCTTC.

CDR3 nucleotides: TGTGCCAGCAGCACCAACTCGGGGGGCGCATGGTCGGGGGAGCTGTTTTTT. It specifies CASSTNSGGAWSGELFF. The chain employs TRBV11-2 and TRBJ2-2, with D perhaps matching TRBD2 (7 bases). The CDR3 sequence is 17 residues long. V dropped 5 bases and J dropped 8 bases, with 24 bases sitting between them. The germline gives CDR1 SGHAT, CDR2 FQNNGV.

The chain carries TRBV6-1 and TRBJ2-7; D is possibly TRBD1 (6 bases). The CDR3 extends over 17 amino acids. The germline V gene has CDR1 MNHNS and CDR2 SASEGT. V was pared by 4 bases and J by 4 bases, with 23 bases between. Here the CDR3 reads CASSAQQGPLRVYEQYF. Written as DNA, the CDR3 is TGTGCCAGCAGTGCCCAACAGGGCCCTCTGAGGGTTTACGAGCAGTACTTC.

The rearrangement joins TRBV5-1 to TRBJ2-7, with a tentative D call TRBD2 (5 bases). Germline V gives CDR1 SGHRS, CDR2 YFSETQ. Trimming removed 4 bases at V and 5 bases at J, with 13 bases between. The CDR3 has 13 amino acids. The CDR3 DNA sequence: TGCGCCAGCAGCCCCACGAGGGCCCACGAGCAGTACTTC. It specifies CASSPTRAHEQYF.

The rearrangement joins TRBV5-1 to TRBJ2-1, with 7 bases matching TRBD2. The germline CDR1 and CDR2 sequences are SGHRS and YFSETQ. CDR3 length: 15 residues. After removal of 0 bases from V and 7 bases from J, the junction contained 7 bases not matched to a gene. The CDR3 DNA sequence: TGCGCCAGCAGCTTGGCCGGCGGGAGTAGGAATGAGCAGTTCTTC. Protein sequence: CASSLAGGSRNEQFF.

The V call is TRBV28, the J call TRBJ2-7; D ambiguous. The V gene's germline CDR1 is MDHEN and CDR2 SYDVKM. The CDR3 extends over 14 amino acids. The V and J ends lost 2 bases and 5 bases respectively, with 13 bases between them. The CDR3 DNA reads TGTGCCAGCAGTTTACCCCGTCCGGGTCACGAGCAGTACTTC. Its protein is CASSLPRPGHEQYF.

This chain links TRBV19 with TRBJ2-4; no reliable D call. This CDR3 contains 15 residues. Germline lookup yields CDR1 LNHDA and CDR2 SQIVND (reference sequence). V was trimmed by 1 base and J by 2 bases, leaving 9 bases between them. The CDR3: CASSIVGSPKNIQYF. The CDR3 DNA reads as TGTGCCAGTAGTATAGTTGGCAGCCCCAAAAACATTCAGTACTTC. The full variable domain, rest sourced from reference TRBV19 and TRBJ2-4, is DGGITQSPKYLFRKEGQNVTLSCEQNLNHDAMYWYRQDPGQGLRLIYYSQIVNDFQKGDIAEGYSVSREKKESFPLTVTSAQKNPTAFYLCASSIVGSPKNIQYFGAGTRLSVL.

V usage is TRBV7-2 and J usage is TRBJ1-1, with no clear D. With 5 bases removed from V and 4 bases from J, the gap between germline ends came to 14 bases. CDR1 SGHTA and CDR2 FQGNSA come from the germline V gene. This CDR3 has 14 amino acids. The CDR3 DNA reads as TGTGCCAGCAGCCTAGAAACGGGATCCACTGAAGCTTTCTTT. Amino acids: CASSLETGSTEAFF.

V usage is TRBV6-5 and J usage is TRBJ2-1; 8 nucleotides line up with TRBD2. The CDR3 has 15 amino acids. Germline loops: CDR1 MNHEY, CDR2 SVGAGI. With 3 bases clipped from V and 5 bases from J, the junction kept 6 bases outside the gene matches. The CDR3 region is CASSYGTSRNNEQFF. The CDR3 bases are TGTGCCAGCAGTTATGGGACTAGTCGGAACAATGAGCAGTTCTTC.

The chain couples TRBV7-9 to TRBJ2-5, with D perhaps matching TRBD2 (5 bases). The J call may be mistaken, given a closer DNA end match to TRBJ2-7. Looked up from germline, CDR1 is SEHNR and CDR2 is FQNEAQ (reference sequence). This CDR3 is 14 amino acids long. CDR3 bases: TGTGCCAGCAGCTTAGAGCTAGCTGGCTACGAGCAGTACTTC. Its protein product is CASSLELAGYEQYF.

This clone was found once. The chain uses TRBV11-1 and TRBJ1-1, with TRBD1 as a possible D gene (5 bases). Trimming stripped 5 bases from V and 1 base from J, with 14 bases between. This CDR3 comprises 15 residues. CDR1 is SGHAT and CDR2 is FQDESV in the germline V gene (reference sequence). CDR3 residues: CASSPLGGGNTEAFF. CDR3 DNA: TGTGCCAGCAGCCCGTTGGGGGGAGGGAACACTGAAGCTTTCTTT.